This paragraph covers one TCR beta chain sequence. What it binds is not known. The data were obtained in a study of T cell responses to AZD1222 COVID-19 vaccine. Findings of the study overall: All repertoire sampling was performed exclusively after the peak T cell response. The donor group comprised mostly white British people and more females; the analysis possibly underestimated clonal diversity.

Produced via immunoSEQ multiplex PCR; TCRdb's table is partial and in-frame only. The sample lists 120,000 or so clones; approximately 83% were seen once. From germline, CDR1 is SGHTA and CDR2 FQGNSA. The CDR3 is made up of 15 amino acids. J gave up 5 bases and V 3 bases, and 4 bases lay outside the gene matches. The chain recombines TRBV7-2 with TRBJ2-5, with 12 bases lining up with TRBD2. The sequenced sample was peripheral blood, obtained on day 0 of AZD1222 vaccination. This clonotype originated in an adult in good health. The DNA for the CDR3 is TGTGCCAGCAGCTTCGGGACTAGCGGGCCGGAGACCCAGTACTTC. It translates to CASSFGTSGPETQYF.